A single TCR beta chain is shown here with its context. Its antigen is currently unknown. This entry comes from a study of T cell responses to AZD1222 COVID-19 vaccine. Study findings and constraints: The study sampled repertoires only after the peak T cell response. Following two doses of AZD1222, Spike-specific TCR breadth and depth rose.

Germline V gene lookup returns CDR1 MNHEY and CDR2 SVGEGT. The CDR3 is 12 amino acids. Trimming removed 6 bases from V and 13 bases from J, with 18 bases in between. Sequencing used immunoSEQ multiplex PCR; TCRdb keeps in-frame clones, though not all of them. Found here are roughly 130,000 clones, roughly 90% of them singletons; the top ten hold under 1.5%. The source of this sequence is an adult in good health. Sequenced material: peripheral blood, taken on day 0 of AZD1222 vaccination. The chain links TRBV6-2 or TRBV6-3 to TRBJ2-5; D gene ambiguous. CDR3 sequence: CASSLDQLSGYF. DNA of the CDR3: TGTGCCAGCAGCTTGGACCAACTCTCGGGGTACTTC.